One sample yielded the 20 T cell receptor beta chains listed below, sequenced in a study of CD4 T cells in relation to SARS-CoV-2 and coronaviruses. TCRdb keeps only in-frame clones here, not all; method: immunoSEQ multiplex PCR. The table records some 16,000 clones, 65% to 85% of them present only once. These receptors are not linked to any known antigen. Before the COVID-19 pandemic, during about 2010-2019, CD4+ T cells were taken from unexposed donors. After around nine days of culture, CD4+ T cells were isolated. The sequenced sample consisted of CD4+ T cells from PBMCs, cultured in vitro. All receptors come from a human donor in good health.

V and J are TRBV6-5 and TRBJ2-5; D is perhaps TRBD1 (5 bases). Trimming left V 7 bases short and J 2 bases short, with 17 bases between. The CDR3 spans 15 residues. CDR1 is MNHEY, CDR2 SVGAGI, per germline. CDR3 region: CASTLTGFRQETQYF. The CDR3, as DNA: TGTGCCAGCACGCTCACAGGTTTTAGGCAAGAGACCCAGTACTTC.

This clone was observed a handful of times. The chain combines TRBV2 with TRBJ1-2; D is undetermined. This CDR3 is 12 amino acids long. Trimming pared 8 bases from V and 7 bases from J, leaving 14 bases between. Germline assignment: CDR1 SNHLY and CDR2 FYNNEI. The CDR3 DNA sequence: TGTGCCAGCTCAGGCGTGGCGGCTGGCTACACCTTC. Its translation is CASSGVAAGYTF.

The rearrangement joins TRBV5-1 to TRBJ2-3; the D gene could be TRBD1 or TRBD2 (6 bases each). Trimming took 0 bases from V and 2 from J, leaving 13 bases between them. The CDR3 covers 16 residues. Germline V gene lookup returns CDR1 SGHRS and CDR2 YFSETQ. DNA of the CDR3: TGCGCCAGCAGCTTGGCTGGCGGGACATACACAGATACGCAGTATTTT. Protein product: CASSLAGGTYTDTQYF.

This clone showed up just once. The J gene is TRBJ2-1, the V gene TRBV6-4, with D hard to call. Trimming removed 2 bases from V and 0 bases from J, with 11 bases in between. Germline CDR1 and CDR2: MRHNA and SNTAGT. The CDR3 covers 16 residues. The CDR3, as DNA: TGTGCCAGCAGTGACGGAAGATCGAGCTCCTACAATGAGCAGTTCTTC. Amino acids: CASSDGRSSSYNEQFF.

The V call is TRBV18, the J call TRBJ1-4, with D tentatively TRBD1 (6 bases). This CDR3 spans 16 amino acids. Germline V lookup: CDR1 KGHSH, CDR2 LQKENI. Trimming removed 3 bases at V and 0 bases at J, with 11 bases between. The CDR3 nucleotides are TGTGCCAGCTCACCCTCAGGGGTTGCAACTAATGAAAAACTGTTTTTT. It yields the protein CASSPSGVATNEKLFF.

V gene TRBV5-1 combines with J gene TRBJ1-2, with D uncertain. Germline values: CDR1 SGHRS, CDR2 YFSETQ. V was trimmed by 1 base and J by 8 bases, leaving 12 bases between them. There are 13 residues in the CDR3. Here the CDR3 DNA reads TGCGCCAGCAGCTTGCAGGCCACTGGGGGCTACACCTTC. Amino acid sequence: CASSLQATGGYTF. Together with reference TRBV5-1 and TRBJ1-2, the CDR3 gives the full variable domain: KAGVTQTPRYLIKTRGQQVTLSCSPISGHRSVSWYQQTPGQGLQFLFEYFSETQRNKGNFPGRFSGRQFSNSRSEMNVSTLELGDSALYLCASSLQATGGYTFGSGTRLTVV.

This sequence joins TRBV18 and TRBJ2-3; 7 bases match TRBD1. Per germline, CDR1 KGHSH and CDR2 LQKENI. Trimming took 2 bases from V and 6 from J; bases not matched to a gene: 5. This CDR3 is 14 amino acids long. The CDR3 sequence: CASSPSFRGDTQYF. The CDR3 DNA follows: TGTGCCAGCTCACCATCTTTCAGGGGGGATACGCAGTATTTT.

This chain links TRBV5-1 with TRBJ1-4, with D unclear. Trimming stripped 3 bases from V and 8 bases from J, with 14 bases between. The CDR3 has 14 residues. Germline V lookup: CDR1 SGHRS, CDR2 YFSETQ. The CDR3, as DNA: TGCGCCAGCAGCTCAGATTCCCCCAGGGAAAAACTGTTTTTT. Protein: CASSSDSPREKLFF.

V and J are TRBV7-3 and TRBJ2-3, with a possible D match to TRBD2 (5 bases). V was cut by 3 bases and J by 8 bases, with 9 bases left in between. CDR3 length equals 12 residues. CDR1 SGHTA and CDR2 FQGTGA come from the germline V gene. The CDR3 here is CASSLHAGTQYF. CDR3 in DNA: TGTGCCAGCAGCTTGCACGCGGGTACGCAGTATTTT.

This clone was detected a few times. The chain uses TRBV5-6 and TRBJ1-1, with D possibly TRBD1 on 5 matching bases. CDR3 size: 13 residues. Germline CDR1 reads SGHDT; CDR2 reads YYEEEE. The ends were cut back, 7 bases at V and 6 bases at J, with 16 bases in the middle. The CDR3 protein is CASVSGGVSEAFF. The CDR3 DNA is TGTGCCAGCGTAAGCGGGGGGGTTTCTGAAGCTTTCTTT.

The rearrangement links TRBV3-1 (or the pseudogene TRBV3-2) to TRBJ1-1; 7 bases line up with TRBD1. J gave up 3 bases and V 5 bases, and 9 bases lay outside the gene matches. The germline V gene has CDR1 LGHDT and CDR2 YNNKEL (reference sequence). This CDR3 has 15 residues. The CDR3 DNA is TGTGCCAGCAGCTACACAGCAGGGGGGTACACTGAAGCTTTCTTT. This sequence encodes CASSYTAGGYTEAFF.

The rearrangement joins TRBV20-1 to TRBJ2-3; D uncertain. Trimming removed 3 bases from V and 2 bases from J, with 15 bases in between. CDR3 length: 15 residues. CDR1 and CDR2 (germline): DFQATT, SNEGSKA (reference sequence). CDR3 loop: CSASGAWMSTDTQYF. The CDR3 nucleotides read TGCAGTGCTAGTGGCGCGTGGATGTCCACAGATACGCAGTATTTT.

The rearrangement links TRBV6-5 to TRBJ1-1; possibly TRBD1 for D (5 bases). From germline, CDR1 is MNHEY and CDR2 SVGAGI. The ends were cut back, 8 bases at V and 3 bases at J, with 13 bases in the middle. This CDR3 has 13 residues. CDR3 in amino acids: CASGTLSHTEAFF. CDR3 nucleotides: TGTGCCAGCGGGACCCTGAGCCACACTGAAGCTTTCTTT.

This clone has a handful of counts. The V and J genes are TRBV15 and TRBJ2-5, with D perhaps matching TRBD1 or TRBD2 (5 bases each). CDR3 length equals 14 residues. The V end lost 0 bases, the J end lost 5 bases, and 10 bases lay between the germline ends. From germline, CDR1 is LNHNV and CDR2 YYDKDF (reference sequence). CDR3 coding DNA: TGTGCCACCAGCAGAGATAGGGGAGCGGAGACCCAGTACTTC. It codes for CATSRDRGAETQYF.

The V call is TRBV3-1 (or the pseudogene TRBV3-2), the J call TRBJ2-3; 9 nucleotides match TRBD1. This CDR3 is built from 15 residues. CDR1 is LGHDT and CDR2 is YNNKEL in the germline V gene (reference sequence). The V gene end was trimmed by 4 bases and the J gene end by 10 bases; junction bases not matched to a gene: 12. The CDR3 spells CASSPLGQGSNAQYF. CDR3 nucleotides: TGTGCCAGCAGCCCTTTGGGACAGGGATCCAACGCGCAGTATTTT.

CDR3 amino acids: CAISTGTGGFGYTF. The CDR3, as DNA: TGTGCCATCAGTACCGGGACGGGAGGGTTTGGCTACACCTTC. The chain couples TRBV10-3 to TRBJ1-2; D might be TRBD1 (5 bases). The V end was cut by 5 bases, the J end by 7 bases, with 17 bases between. Germline loops: CDR1 ENHRY, CDR2 SYGVKD. This CDR3 is built from 14 residues.

The chain joins TRBV11-3 to TRBJ2-2; weak D call: TRBD1 (6 bases). Germline V gives CDR1 SGHNT, CDR2 YENEEA. The CDR3 totals 14 residues. V lost 6 bases, J lost 0 bases, and 8 bases lay in between. CDR3 sequence (DNA): TGTGCCAGCAGAAGGGGGTCGAACACCGGGGAGCTGTTTTTT. Its translation: CASRRGSNTGELFF.

This chain uses TRBV5-1 with TRBJ2-7; no clear D gene. CDR3 length: 15 amino acids. Germline values: CDR1 SGHRS, CDR2 YFSETQ. Trimming took off 0 bases at V and 0 bases at J, with 10 bases between the two ends. In DNA form, the CDR3 reads TGCGCCAGCAGCTTGGATGCGGTAAGCTCCTACGAGCAGTACTTC. Residues: CASSLDAVSSYEQYF.

The chain couples TRBV5-1 to TRBJ2-5, with 9 bases identical to TRBD1. With V trimmed by 4 bases and J by 5 bases, 6 bases remained unmatched. Germline CDR1 and CDR2: SGHRS and YFSETQ. The CDR3 has 14 residues. DNA of the CDR3: TGCGCCAGCAGCGCCGGGACAGGGCAGGAGACCCAGTACTTC. Amino acid sequence: CASSAGTGQETQYF. Combining the CDR3 with reference TRBV5-1 and TRBJ2-5 gives the whole variable domain KAGVTQTPRYLIKTRGQQVTLSCSPISGHRSVSWYQQTPGQGLQFLFEYFSETQRNKGNFPGRFSGRQFSNSRSEMNVSTLELGDSALYLCASSAGTGQETQYFGPGTRLLVL.

This chain links TRBV18 with TRBJ1-5; TRBD1 is a possible D gene (5 bases). The CDR3 is 17 residues long. Trimming took 1 base from V and 2 from J, leaving 15 bases between them. CDR1 KGHSH and CDR2 LQKENI come from the germline V gene. The CDR3 DNA follows: TGTGCCAGCTCACCACGGGTGGGGGATCAGGGCAATCAGCCCCAGCATTTT. Translation: CASSPRVGDQGNQPQHF.